The following is a TCR beta chain sequence with its context. No cognate antigen has been identified for it. The sample holds no much larger clone one base away, and base qualities are not on file. Including cysteine and phenylalanine, the CDR3 has 15 amino acids. Only CDR3 DNA remains: 45 bases, in frame from the first base. CDR1 and CDR2 were assigned from the germline V gene as MNHNS and SASEGT. The V and J ends are trimmed by 1 base and 2 bases, leaving 11 bases between them. TCRbeta CDR3 regions were amplified from genomic DNA by means of the immunoSEQ Assay, a bias-controlled multiplex PCR. From the authors' description of their analysis: The number of nucleated cells in each sample was estimated from the amplification of reference gene primers within the assay. To quantify the absolute abundance of each unique TCRbeta CDR3 rearrangement, sequence reads were collapsed and filtered. For each sample, productive Simpson clonality was calculated as the square root of Simpson's diversity index across productive rearrangements. The table was pulled from immuneACCESS by TCRdb, which kept in-frame rearrangements only. Such tables lose some clones; where checked, under half of the loss comes from unresolved V genes, and the rest has no known cause. V and J calls and clone size follow that table, whereas D and trimming were derived from the DNA. For this sample there are around 190,000 clones; less than 90% appear just once. The ten largest make up around 1.1% of the sample.

The sample is drawn from a study of blood T cell repertoires in COVID-19 (dated by TCRdb to the early 2020s). General notes on the study: Collaborator samples came from the United States, Italy and Spain and covered acute and convalescent phases of COVID-19. The prospective study material was composed of cDNA or gDNA derived from T cells, B-cell-depleted T cells, or PBMCs. Subjects who had been exposed to COVID-19, were actively infected with it, or had recovered from it provided the deeply sampled blood TCRbeta repertoires that made up the dataset. The repertoires were made available in a free public database intended to serve as a resource for research on the immune response to SARS-CoV-2. The samples were drawn from the first 160 participants of the ongoing ImmuneRACE study and from 1,254 subjects provided by 6 global collaborators. The sample metadata nearly always contained a de-identified subject ID, COVID-19 status, age in years and sex. HLA class I and class II types, where available, came from metadata supplied by the sample provider rather than from assay-based typing. The paper's findings and limits, for the study overall: Clinical and demographic metadata were provided uncurated, with the amount varying by source and participant.

Whole blood was collected in K2EDTA tubes by collaborating institutions according to the institutions' own protocols. Collaborator samples were shipped for TCRbeta analysis as frozen whole blood, isolated PBMCs, or DNA extracted from either sample type. This clonotype was sampled from a man between 25 and 39 years old with acute or convalescent COVID-19. Sequencing input: peripheral blood. The chain uses TRBV6-1 and TRBJ1-2, with the D gene not confidently named. The DNA sequence is as follows: TGTGCCAGCAGTGAAGATGTGGGAGGGAACTATGGCTACACCTTC. Protein translation: CASSEDVGGNYGYTF.